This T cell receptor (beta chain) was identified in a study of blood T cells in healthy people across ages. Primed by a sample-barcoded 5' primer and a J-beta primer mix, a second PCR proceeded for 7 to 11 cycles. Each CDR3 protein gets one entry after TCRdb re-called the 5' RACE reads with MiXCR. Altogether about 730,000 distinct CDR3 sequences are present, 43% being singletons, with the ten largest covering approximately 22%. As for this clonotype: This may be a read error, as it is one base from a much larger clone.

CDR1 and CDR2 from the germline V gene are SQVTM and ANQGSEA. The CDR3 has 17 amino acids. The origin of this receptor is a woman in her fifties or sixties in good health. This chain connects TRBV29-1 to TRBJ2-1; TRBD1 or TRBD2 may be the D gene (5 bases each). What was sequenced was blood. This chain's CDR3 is CSIEGNLGFRGSNEQFF. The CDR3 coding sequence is TGCAGCATTGAAGGAAATTTAGGTTTTCGGGGCAGCAATGAGCAGTTCTTC.